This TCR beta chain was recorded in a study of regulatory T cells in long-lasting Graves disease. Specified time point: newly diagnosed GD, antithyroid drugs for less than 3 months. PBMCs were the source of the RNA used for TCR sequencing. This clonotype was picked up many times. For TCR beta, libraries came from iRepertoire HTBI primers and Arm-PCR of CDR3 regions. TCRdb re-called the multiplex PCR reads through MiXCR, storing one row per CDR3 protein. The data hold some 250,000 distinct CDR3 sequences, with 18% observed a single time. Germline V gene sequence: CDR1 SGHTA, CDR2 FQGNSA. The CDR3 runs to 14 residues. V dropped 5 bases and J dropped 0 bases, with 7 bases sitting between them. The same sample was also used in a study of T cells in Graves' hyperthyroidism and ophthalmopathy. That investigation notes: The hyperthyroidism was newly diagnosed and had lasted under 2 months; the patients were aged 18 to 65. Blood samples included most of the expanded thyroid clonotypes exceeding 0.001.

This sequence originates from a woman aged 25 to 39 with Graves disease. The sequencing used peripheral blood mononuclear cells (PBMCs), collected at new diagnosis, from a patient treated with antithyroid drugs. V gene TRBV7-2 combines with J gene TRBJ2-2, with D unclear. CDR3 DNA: TGTGCCAGCAGCACGGACCCGAACACCGGGGAGCTGTTTTTT. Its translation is CASSTDPNTGELFF. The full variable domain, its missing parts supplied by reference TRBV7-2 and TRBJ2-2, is GAGVSQSPSNKVTEKGKDVELRCDPISGHTALYWYRQSLGQGLEFLIYFQGNSAPDKSGLPSDRFSAERTGGSVSTLTIQRTQQEDSAVYLCASSTDPNTGELFFGEGSRLTVL.